The sequence of this T cell receptor (beta chain) was determined in a study of cytomegalovirus exposure and HLA in healthy donors. Per the germline V gene, CDR1 is MNHEY and CDR2 is SVGAGI. The J segment lost 8 bases and the V segment lost 5 bases, leaving 8 bases of the junction unmatched. The CDR3 has 15 residues. Of note for this clone: Its matching antigen is unknown.

Primers: 60 Vbeta forward and 13 Jbeta reverse. Clones were read by immunoSEQ multiplex PCR, and TCRdb kept only the in-frame ones, dropping some. The sample yields around 99,000 clones, around 73% seen once. Study observations and caveats: Later work found that TCR association rates differed between HLA loci; DRB1 had the most and HLA-C the fewest.

Sequenced: PBMCs. The chain employs TRBV6-5 and TRBJ1-6, with 8 bases that match TRBD1. This receptor was obtained from a man aged 35 to 55 in good health and CMV-seronegative. The CDR3 here is CASSTTYRGDSPLHF. The CDR3 coding sequence is TGTGCCAGCAGTACCACATACAGGGGGGATTCACCCCTCCACTTT.